This passage covers 14 T cell receptor beta chains from one sample sequenced in a study of untreated major depressive disorder. Findings and caveats of the study: Compared with controls, depressed patients showed more TRBV05-01 (Vbeta 5.1) usage in CD4+ T cells.

These TCRs' antigens remain unknown. Using immunoSEQ multiplex PCR, the repertoire was profiled, and TCRdb retains in-frame clones only, with some absent. Of about 25,000 clones listed, roughly nine tenths are singletons. The sequenced sample was CD4+ T cells from PBMCs. All receptors come from a woman under 40 with major depressive disorder.

This clone was seen more than once but under ten times. This chain connects TRBV29-1 to TRBJ2-7; 9 nucleotides line up with TRBD1. CDR1 is SQVTM, CDR2 ANQGSEA, per germline. The CDR3 totals 14 residues. V was pared by 6 bases and J by 0 bases, with 6 bases of the junction left unmatched. Here the CDR3 reads CSVRTGEASYEQYF. The CDR3 nucleotides are TGCAGCGTGCGGACAGGGGAAGCCTCCTACGAGCAGTACTTC.

The chain uses TRBV28 and TRBJ1-2; the D gene is possibly TRBD1 (6 bases). Germline V CDR1 and CDR2: MDHEN, SYDVKM. CDR3 size: 14 residues. Trimming left V 5 bases short and J 7 bases short, with 17 bases between. In DNA form, the CDR3 reads TGTGCCAGCAGTCCTCTTTTAGGGGGACGTGGCTACACCTTC. Protein product: CASSPLLGGRGYTF.

V usage is TRBV11-3 and J usage is TRBJ2-1; D gene unclear. V shed 5 bases and J shed 0 bases, with 11 bases lying between them. Germline V gene sequence: CDR1 SGHNT, CDR2 YENEEA. The CDR3 covers 15 residues. The CDR3 coding sequence is TGTGCCAGCAGCCCGTCACGGGTCTCCTACAATGAGCAGTTCTTC. Encoded protein: CASSPSRVSYNEQFF.

The chain carries TRBV7-9 and TRBJ1-2; TRBD1 is a possible D gene (5 bases). There are 14 residues in the CDR3. The V gene lost 1 base and the J gene lost 7 bases, with 13 bases spanning the gap. Germline V lookup: CDR1 SEHNR, CDR2 FQNEAQ (reference sequence). Here the CDR3 reads CASSLGQGYGGYTF. Written as DNA, the CDR3 is TGTGCCAGCAGCTTAGGGCAGGGCTACGGTGGCTACACCTTC.

This chain uses TRBV10-3 with TRBJ2-1; a possible D gene is TRBD2 (5 bases). Trimming left V 10 bases short and J 0 bases short, with 10 bases between. Germline lookup yields CDR1 ENHRY and CDR2 SYGVKD. There are 13 residues in the CDR3. This chain's CDR3 is CATGDNSYNEQFF. The CDR3 DNA sequence: TGTGCCACCGGGGATAACTCCTACAATGAGCAGTTCTTC.

The chain has TRBV15 and TRBJ2-1, with D unresolved. The CDR3 extends over 15 amino acids. Trimming took off 0 bases at V and 2 bases at J, with 8 bases between the two ends. CDR1 and CDR2 (germline): LNHNV, YYDKDF (reference sequence). CDR3 DNA sequence: TGTGCCACCAGCAGAGATCAGGACCCCTACAATGAGCAGTTCTTC. As protein: CATSRDQDPYNEQFF.

The V call is TRBV7-9, the J call TRBJ1-1, with D uncertain. The CDR3 length is 10 residues. CDR1 and CDR2 from the germline V gene are SEHNR and FQNEAQ (reference sequence). Trimming pared 5 bases from V and 11 bases from J, leaving 9 bases between. CDR3 loop: CASSVELAFF. In DNA, the CDR3 is TGTGCCAGCAGCGTAGAACTGGCTTTCTTT.

J is TRBJ2-1 and V is TRBV18, with no clear D. Germline CDR1 is KGHSH and CDR2 is LQKENI. V gave up 1 base and J gave up 6 bases, with 4 bases separating them. There are 12 residues in the CDR3. The CDR3, as DNA: TGTGCCAGCTCACCACGGACCAATGAGCAGTTCTTC. Residues: CASSPRTNEQFF.

The chain couples TRBV6-1 to TRBJ2-7; D tentatively reads TRBD1 or TRBD2 (6 bases each). CDR1 MNHNS and CDR2 SASEGT come from the germline V gene. The CDR3 has 15 amino acids. V was clipped by 3 bases and J by 3 bases, with 15 bases between them. CDR3 residues: CASSEVRGTHYEQYF. CDR3 coding DNA: TGTGCCAGCAGTGAGGTGAGGGGGACTCACTACGAGCAGTACTTC.

In its sample, this clone was seen once. The chain links TRBV4-3 to TRBJ2-1; the match to TRBD2 covers 11 bases. The CDR3 is made up of 20 amino acids. The V gene's germline CDR1 is LGHNA and CDR2 YSLEER. V lost 0 bases, J lost 0 bases, and 10 bases stayed unmatched. The CDR3 is CASSQDLTLAGVVSYNEQFF. In nucleotides, the CDR3 is TGCGCCAGCAGCCAAGATCTAACACTAGCGGGAGTAGTCTCCTACAATGAGCAGTTCTTC.

The V gene is TRBV4-1, the J gene TRBJ2-4; D is tentatively TRBD1 or TRBD2 (5 bases each). V was clipped by 1 base and J by 1 base, with 14 bases between them. The CDR3 is 17 amino acids. Germline loops: CDR1 MGHRA, CDR2 YSYEKL. The CDR3 reads CASSQGRGKGAKNIQYF. The CDR3 bases are TGCGCCAGCAGCCAAGGTCGGGGAAAGGGGGCCAAAAACATTCAGTACTTC.

J is TRBJ2-5 and V is TRBV19; D not resolved. This CDR3 contains 9 residues. V was shortened by 9 bases and J by 5 bases, with 4 bases between the two germline ends. Per germline, CDR1 LNHDA and CDR2 SQIVND (reference sequence). CDR3 in DNA: TGTGCCAGCAAGGAGACCCAGTACTTC. This gives the protein CASKETQYF.

J is TRBJ2-6 and V is TRBV18; no reliable D call. In germline, CDR1 is KGHSH, CDR2 LQKENI. The CDR3 contains 17 residues. Trimming removed 6 bases from V and 1 base from J, with 16 bases in between. This CDR3 reads CASSVRPFISGANVLTF. In DNA, the CDR3 is TGTGCCAGCTCCGTCAGACCATTTATTTCTGGGGCCAACGTCCTGACTTTC.

The chain carries TRBV6-4 and TRBJ2-2; the match to TRBD2 covers 14 bases. This CDR3 region has 16 residues. Looked up from germline, CDR1 is MRHNA and CDR2 is SNTAGT. The ends lost 7 bases at V and 3 bases at J; junction bases unmatched: 4. Here the CDR3 DNA reads TGTGCCAGCAAAGGACTAGCGGGAGGTGACACCGGGGAGCTGTTTTTT. Protein product: CASKGLAGGDTGELFF.